One and the same sample provided the 6 T cell receptor beta chains below, sequenced in a study of follicular helper T cells after annual influenza vaccination. Only in-frame clones appear in the TCRdb table, and some are missing; sequencing was by immunoSEQ multiplex PCR. Among about 6,600 clones listed, approximately 79% were seen once. The sample's time point: 2015-2016 season, 7 days after influenza vaccination. The specimen was CXCR5- memory CD4+ T cells sorted from blood, collected 7 days after influenza vaccination. These receptors all stem from an adult who received the influenza vaccine.

The rearrangement joins TRBV10-3 to TRBJ2-5, with D unresolved. This CDR3 has 13 residues. Germline V CDR1 and CDR2: ENHRY, SYGVKD. V lost 7 bases and J lost 4, with 13 bases in between. CDR3 nucleotide sequence: TGTGCCATCACCGAGACCTGGGGAGAGACCCAGTACTTC. Translated, it gives CAITETWGETQYF.

V is TRBV5-4 and J is TRBJ1-3, with a tentative D call TRBD1 (6 bases). Trimming left V 0 bases short and J 0 bases short, with 7 bases between. CDR1 and CDR2 (germline): SGHNT, YYREEE (reference sequence). CDR3 length: 15 amino acids. CDR3 residues: CASSLGTASGNTIYF. The CDR3 nucleotides read TGTGCCAGCAGCTTGGGGACAGCCTCTGGAAACACCATATATTTT.

This sequence joins TRBV6-4 and TRBJ2-5, with TRBD2 as a possible D gene (5 bases). Per germline, CDR1 MRHNA and CDR2 SNTAGT. V was pared by 4 bases and J by 5 bases, with 11 bases between. CDR3 length: 13 residues. The CDR3 DNA is TGTGCCAGCAGTGTTGGGCCGGGGGAGACCCAGTACTTC. This encodes CASSVGPGETQYF.

This clone was seen a few times. The chain carries TRBV18 and TRBJ1-5; TRBD1 aligns across 9 bases. The length of the CDR3 is 16 residues. Trimming removed 2 bases from V and 7 bases from J; junction bases left unmatched: 9. Germline V gene data show CDR1 as KGHSH and CDR2 as LQKENI. CDR3 region: CASSPSKDRGGQPQHF. The CDR3, as DNA: TGTGCCAGCTCACCATCTAAGGACAGGGGAGGGCAGCCCCAGCATTTT.

The chain combines TRBV18 with TRBJ1-1; possible D gene TRBD1, 5 bases. The CDR3 length is 15 residues. Germline V CDR1 and CDR2: KGHSH, LQKENI. Trimming removed 3 bases from V and 7 bases from J, with 18 bases in between. The CDR3 region has the DNA TGTGCCAGCTCACCTGAATCGACAGCGAGAGTTGAAGCTTTCTTT. Residues: CASSPESTARVEAFF.

The CDR3 loop reads CASMGRRNTEAFF. In DNA, the CDR3 is TGTGCCAGCATGGGACGGAGGAACACTGAAGCTTTCTTT. The gene calls are TRBV27 and TRBJ1-1, with a possible D match to TRBD1 (5 bases). Germline CDR1 is MNHEY and CDR2 is SMNVEV (reference sequence). V was pared by 7 bases and J by 1 base, with 10 bases between. The CDR3 sequence is 13 residues long.